This T cell receptor beta chain comes out of a study of blood T cells in healthy people across ages. Next came a second PCR, run for about 7 to 12 cycles, which used a sample-barcoded 5' primer along with a J-beta primer mix. A single record per CDR3 protein comes from TCRdb applying MiXCR to the 5' RACE reads. The sample holds about 620,000 distinct CDR3 sequences, approximately 21% seen once. The specimen sequenced was blood. The receptor was derived from a man in his sixties or seventies in good health.

The CDR3 here is CASSQVPAGEGNEQFF. The CDR3 DNA reads as TGCGCCAGCAGCCAAGTTCCGGCGGGAGAAGGCAATGAGCAGTTCTTC. The chain uses TRBV4-1 and TRBJ2-1; 7 bases agree with TRBD2. Germline assignment: CDR1 MGHRA and CDR2 YSYEKL. J was trimmed by 6 bases and V by 1 base; bases with no gene match: 9. The CDR3 has 16 residues.